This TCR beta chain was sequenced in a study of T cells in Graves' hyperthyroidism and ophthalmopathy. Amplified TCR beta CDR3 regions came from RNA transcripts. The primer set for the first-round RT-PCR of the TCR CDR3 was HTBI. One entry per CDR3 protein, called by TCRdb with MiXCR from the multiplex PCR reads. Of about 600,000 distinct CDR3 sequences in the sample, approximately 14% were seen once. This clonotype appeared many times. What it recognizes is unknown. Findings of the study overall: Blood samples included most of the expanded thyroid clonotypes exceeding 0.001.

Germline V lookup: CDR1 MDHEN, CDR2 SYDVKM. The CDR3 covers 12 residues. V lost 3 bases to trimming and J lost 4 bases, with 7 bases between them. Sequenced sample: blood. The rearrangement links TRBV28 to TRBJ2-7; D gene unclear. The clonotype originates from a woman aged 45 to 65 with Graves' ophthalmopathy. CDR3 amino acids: CASSLNGYEQYF. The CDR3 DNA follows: TGTGCCAGCAGTTTGAACGGGTACGAGCAGTACTTC.